This TCR beta chain originates from a study of T-cell memory formation after mild COVID-19. Study observations and caveats: Memory sampled before infection contained some responding clones, suggesting cross-reactive memory joined.

This clonotype showed up just a few times. Its antigen is unknown. From the 5' RACE reads, TCRdb called clonotypes with MiXCR, one entry per CDR3 protein. The sample has about 130,000 distinct CDR3 sequences, 20% to 25% seen once. Sequencing was performed on PBMCs or a T cell subset sorted from them (not recorded which). The TCR was taken from an adult woman who had mild COVID-19 (a few samples of this study predate the infection). Cell type and time point are not known.

The CDR3 DNA follows: TGTGCCAGCAGCTCGAGGACAGGGCTGGAAACCGGGGAGCTGTTTTTT. It encodes CASSSRTGLETGELFF. The chain employs TRBV13 and TRBJ2-2, with 8 bases lining up with TRBD1. Germline values: CDR1 PRHDT, CDR2 FYEKMQ (reference sequence). CDR3 length equals 16 residues. V shed 4 bases, J shed 5 bases, and the junction held 9 bases outside the gene matches.